The next 20 T cell receptor beta chains were all read from a single sample in a study of blood T cell repertoires in COVID-19. Clones were read by immunoSEQ multiplex PCR, and TCRdb kept only the in-frame ones, dropping some. Altogether more than 200,000 clones are present, 70% to 85% being singletons, with the ten largest covering roughly 4.6%. The sequenced sample was peripheral blood. The receptors were sampled from a woman over 75 with active or convalescent COVID-19.

The chain has TRBV7-9 and TRBJ1-6, with unresolved D. This CDR3 region has 12 residues. In germline, CDR1 is SEHNR, CDR2 FQNEAQ (reference sequence). Trimming left V 4 bases short and J 9 bases short, with 7 bases between. The CDR3 reads CASSSYISPLHF. In DNA, the CDR3 is TGTGCCAGCAGCTCATACATTTCACCCCTCCACTTT.

V is TRBV2 and J is TRBJ1-4, with D hard to call. V dropped 3 bases and J dropped 8 bases, with 16 bases sitting between them. This CDR3 region has 15 residues. The germline gives CDR1 SNHLY, CDR2 FYNNEI. This chain's CDR3 is CASSDVSTAGEKLFF. CDR3 DNA sequence: TGTGCCAGCAGTGACGTTAGTACAGCTGGCGAAAAACTGTTTTTT.

The rearrangement links TRBV5-1 to TRBJ2-7; 11 bases are shared with TRBD2. The germline V gene encodes CDR1 SGHRS and CDR2 YFSETQ. With 6 bases clipped from V and 4 bases from J, the junction kept 6 bases outside the gene matches. The CDR3 extends over 14 amino acids. The CDR3 here is CASKKVAGGYEQYF. The CDR3 bases are TGCGCCAGCAAGAAGGTAGCGGGAGGGTACGAGCAGTACTTC.

CDR3 protein: CASSRTTGWDTEAFF. The DNA of the CDR3 is TGTGCCAGCAGCCGTACGACAGGGTGGGACACTGAAGCTTTCTTT. This chain uses TRBV3-1 (or the pseudogene TRBV3-2) with TRBJ1-1; 7 bases are shared with TRBD1. The CDR3 is 15 amino acids. Germline CDR1 is LGHDT and CDR2 is YNNKEL (reference sequence). The ends lost 4 bases at V and 3 bases at J; junction bases unmatched: 8.

The J gene is TRBJ2-1, the V gene TRBV28; 11 bases are shared with TRBD2. V lost 1 base and J lost 10; bases outside the gene matches: 9. Germline loops: CDR1 MDHEN, CDR2 SYDVKM. The CDR3 has 16 residues. Here the CDR3 DNA reads TGTGCCAGCAGTTTATCCCTAGCGGGAGGCCTAAGGGAGCAGTTCTTC. It yields the protein CASSLSLAGGLREQFF.

This clone appeared a single time. This chain joins TRBV10-3 and TRBJ2-3; 7 nucleotides line up with TRBD2. The germline gives CDR1 ENHRY, CDR2 SYGVKD. Unmatched junction bases numbered 7, after V lost 0 bases and J lost 1 base. The CDR3 covers 17 residues. The CDR3 DNA follows: TGTGCCATCAGTGAGTCTACAGCGGGGCGGGGCACAGATACGCAGTATTTT. It translates to CAISESTAGRGTDTQYF.

The chain combines TRBV10-2 with TRBJ2-1, with 7 nucleotides matching TRBD2. CDR3 length: 14 amino acids. The V gene's germline CDR1 is WSHSY and CDR2 SAAADI. J was trimmed by 15 bases and V by 2 bases; bases with no gene match: 13. The CDR3 sequence is CASSEGLAGQSLFF. The CDR3 DNA is TGCGCCAGCAGTGAGGGGTTAGCGGGCCAATCCCTGTTCTTC.

This clone was picked up one time. The chain couples TRBV11-2 to TRBJ2-2; tentatively, D is TRBD2 (6 bases). V was cut by 1 base and J by 2 bases, with 8 bases left in between. Germline-derived CDR1 and CDR2 are SGHAT and FQNNGV. There are 15 residues in the CDR3. The CDR3 nucleotides read TGTGCCAGCAGCTTAGCCGGGGGAAACACCGGGGAGCTGTTTTTT. Amino acids: CASSLAGGNTGELFF.

The gene calls are TRBV19 and TRBJ1-2; 8 positions match TRBD1. Looked up from germline, CDR1 is LNHDA and CDR2 is SQIVND (reference sequence). This CDR3 has 13 residues. Trimming took 6 bases from V and 5 from J; bases not matched to a gene: 5. The CDR3 loop reads CASSQDRVYGYTF. The CDR3 DNA sequence: TGTGCCAGTAGCCAGGACAGGGTTTATGGCTACACCTTC.

Only one count was recorded for this clone. V usage is TRBV5-1 and J usage is TRBJ1-1; D gene ambiguous. Germline lookup yields CDR1 SGHRS and CDR2 YFSETQ. Deletions cut 0 bases from V and 0 bases from J, with 6 bases between. CDR3 length equals 14 residues. This CDR3 reads CASSLGHLNTEAFF. The CDR3 coding sequence is TGCGCCAGCAGCTTGGGACACCTGAACACTGAAGCTTTCTTT.

The chain recombines TRBV6-5 with TRBJ2-7; 10 bases fit TRBD1. V was pared by 8 bases and J by 6 bases, with 7 bases of the junction left unmatched. CDR1 and CDR2 from the germline V gene are MNHEY and SVGAGI. This CDR3 comprises 13 residues. The CDR3 coding sequence is TGTGCCAGCTCCAGACAGGGGGCCCTCGAGCAGTACTTC. Translation: CASSRQGALEQYF.

This clone was found once. V and J are TRBV19 and TRBJ1-1, with 7 positions matching TRBD1. The V segment lost 3 bases and the J segment 3 bases; nucleotides outside the gene matches: 7. This CDR3 is 15 amino acids long. Germline loops: CDR1 LNHDA, CDR2 SQIVND (reference sequence). DNA for the CDR3: TGTGCCAGTAGTATTGGGGGACAGATCGACACTGAAGCTTTCTTT. The encoded protein is CASSIGGQIDTEAFF. The full variable domain, its missing parts supplied by reference TRBV19 and TRBJ1-1, is DGGITQSPKYLFRKEGQNVTLSCEQNLNHDAMYWYRQDPGQGLRLIYYSQIVNDFQKGDIAEGYSVSREKKESFPLTVTSAQKNPTAFYLCASSIGGQIDTEAFFGQGTRLTVV.

The chain recombines TRBV5-1 with TRBJ2-2; TRBD1 might be the D (5 bases). Germline V gives CDR1 SGHRS, CDR2 YFSETQ. V dropped 2 bases and J dropped 0 bases, with 8 bases sitting between them. This CDR3 is 15 amino acids long. The CDR3 nucleotides are TGCGCCAGCAGCTTATTACAGGCGAACACCGGGGAGCTGTTTTTT. Protein product: CASSLLQANTGELFF. Supplemented by reference TRBV5-1 and TRBJ2-2, the full variable domain reads KAGVTQTPRYLIKTRGQQVTLSCSPISGHRSVSWYQQTPGQGLQFLFEYFSETQRNKGNFPGRFSGRQFSNSRSEMNVSTLELGDSALYLCASSLLQANTGELFFGEGSRLTVL.

The chain carries TRBV6-5 and TRBJ2-7; 13 bases agree with TRBD2. The CDR3 has 15 amino acids. Germline-derived CDR1 and CDR2 are MNHEY and SVGAGI. Trimming took 7 bases from V and 7 from J; bases not matched to a gene: 10. The CDR3 reads CASIQTGTSGIEQYF. CDR3 nucleotides: TGTGCCAGCATCCAAACCGGGACTAGCGGGATTGAGCAGTACTTC.

In this sample, this clone turned up once. The chain joins TRBV7-2 to TRBJ1-5, with D hard to call. Trimming took off 5 bases at V and 0 bases at J, with 11 bases between the two ends. CDR3 length: 15 amino acids. The V gene's germline CDR1 is SGHTA and CDR2 FQGNSA. CDR3 nucleotide sequence: TGTGCCAGCAGCCCGGGTCCCTATAGCAATCAGCCCCAGCATTTT. This codes for CASSPGPYSNQPQHF.

This chain connects TRBV10-3 to TRBJ1-5, with a possible D match to TRBD1 (5 bases). Germline lookup yields CDR1 ENHRY and CDR2 SYGVKD. This CDR3 region has 15 residues. Trimming stripped 10 bases from V and 3 bases from J, with 19 bases between. The CDR3 sequence: CASRETSGLNQPQHF. In DNA form, the CDR3 reads TGTGCCAGCAGGGAGACGTCAGGGCTCAATCAGCCCCAGCATTTT.

This clone came up a few times. The CDR3 sequence: CASSPRRTSGVTNTGELFF. The DNA for the CDR3 is TGTGCCAGCAGCCCTAGGCGTACTAGCGGGGTAACGAACACCGGGGAGCTGTTTTTT. The rearrangement links TRBV27 to TRBJ2-2; 10 positions agree with TRBD2. The V gene's germline CDR1 is MNHEY and CDR2 SMNVEV (reference sequence). Trimming at V came to 6 bases and at J to 0 bases, leaving 13 bases not matched to a gene. The CDR3 extends over 19 amino acids.

This rearrangement joins TRBV5-1 to TRBJ2-1; unclear D gene. Between the trimmed V and J ends, which lost 4 bases and 7 bases, there was a span of 18 bases. Germline CDR1 reads SGHRS; CDR2 reads YFSETQ. This CDR3 has 15 residues. In DNA, the CDR3 is TGCGCCAGCAGCCAGGCCTATTTCCGAACGAATGAGCAGTTCTTC. It specifies CASSQAYFRTNEQFF.

V is TRBV5-1 and J is TRBJ1-2; no definite D call. This CDR3 contains 14 residues. CDR1 is SGHRS and CDR2 is YFSETQ in the germline V gene. V was pared by 0 bases and J by 2 bases, with 8 bases between. CDR3 amino acids: CASSLGSRNYGYTF. CDR3 nucleotide sequence: TGCGCCAGCAGCTTGGGATCTCGGAACTATGGCTACACCTTC.

The chain recombines TRBV3-1 (or the pseudogene TRBV3-2) with TRBJ2-2; 8 bases match TRBD2. Germline V CDR1 and CDR2: LGHDT, YNNKEL (reference sequence). J lost 11 bases, V lost 1 base, and 12 bases had no gene match. This CDR3 region has 16 residues. The CDR3 is CASSQGSSGLLQELFF. CDR3 DNA: TGTGCCAGCAGCCAAGGGTCTAGCGGGCTACTCCAAGAGCTGTTTTTT.